This T cell receptor (beta chain) was retrieved from a study of cytomegalovirus exposure and HLA in healthy donors. A multiplex PCR was run with 60 Vbeta primers and 13 Jbeta primers. Original methodology: As a later analysis found, there were approximately 80 million unique TCR beta chains, of which some 10 million were shared. Sequenced by immunoSEQ multiplex PCR; TCRdb stores in-frame clones only, minus some. The V and J calls and clone size were taken over from that table, and D and trimming were inferred from the DNA. The repertoire holds some 150,000 clones, with roughly 80% as singletons. As to this clone: Its specificity is not known.

Findings and limits, study-wide: Reports credit the classifier with highly specific, highly sensitive diagnosis of cytomegalovirus status. The study carried out a later analysis of TCR beta sequences. It associated around 17,000 of them with specific HLA alleles at a false discovery rate of 0.05. Over 150 TCR beta chains were listed as cytomegalovirus-associated.

The sequenced sample was PBMCs. This clonotype originated in a woman aged 18-29 years in good health and CMV-seronegative.

CDR3 DNA: TGTGCCAGCAGCCCCTCGGCGGGAGGGGCAACTAATGAAAAACTGTTTTTT. It specifies CASSPSAGGATNEKLFF. The chain employs TRBV7-8 and TRBJ1-4, with D perhaps TRBD1 (5 bases). CDR3 size: 17 residues. The V end was cut by 5 bases, the J end by 0 bases, with 16 bases between. Germline CDR1 and CDR2: SGHVS and FQNEAQ.